This is a list of T cell receptor beta chains from one sample in a study of cytomegalovirus exposure and HLA in healthy donors. Profiling relied on immunoSEQ multiplex PCR, and the TCRdb table lists in-frame clones only, not all of them. The sample includes tens of thousands of clones, 82% of them seen just once. Sequencing was performed on PBMCs. These receptors came from a man aged 18 to 29 in good health and CMV-seronegative. CDR3s include the opening cysteine and the closing phenylalanine or tryptophan.

j_gene: TRBJ1-4
len: 16
v_gene: TRBV4-3
CDR3aa: CASSQDRSAPNEKLFF

j_gene: TRBJ1-2
len: 12
v_gene: TRBV9
CDR3aa: CASRTSPYGYTF

j_gene: TRBJ2-1
len: 14
v_gene: TRBV5-1
CDR3aa: CASSPPVPYNEQFF

j_gene: TRBJ1-4
len: 13
v_gene: TRBV5-4
CDR3aa: CASRTGANEKLFF

j_gene: TRBJ1-2
len: 16
v_gene: TRBV5-4
CDR3aa: CASSLWTGQNSYGYTF

j_gene: TRBJ2-1
len: 15
v_gene: TRBV9
CDR3aa: CASSKGGGRYNEQFF

j_gene: TRBJ1-1
len: 14
v_gene: TRBV5-1
CDR3aa: CASSTNEGAAEAFF

j_gene: TRBJ2-2
len: 14
v_gene: TRBV19
CDR3aa: CASIGERATGELFF

j_gene: TRBJ1-6
len: 18
v_gene: TRBV27
CDR3aa: CASSRDGQASSYNSPLHF

j_gene: TRBJ1-4
len: 12
v_gene: TRBV6-5
CDR3aa: CASSNNNEKLFF

j_gene: TRBJ1-2
len: 16
v_gene: TRBV29-1
CDR3aa: CSVVVTGQGLDYGYTF

j_gene: TRBJ2-5
len: 14
v_gene: TRBV5-1
CDR3aa: CASRILQGAETQYF

j_gene: TRBJ1-1
len: 11
v_gene: TRBV20-1
CDR3aa: CSALKNTEAFF

j_gene: TRBJ2-1
len: 15
v_gene: TRBV5-1
CDR3aa: CASSESSGSYNEQFF

j_gene: TRBJ2-5
len: 15
v_gene: TRBV5-1
CDR3aa: CASSLTTRIEETQYF

j_gene: TRBJ1-2
len: 11
v_gene: TRBV6-6
CDR3aa: CANRNSYGYTF

j_gene: TRBJ2-1
len: 15
v_gene: TRBV5-1
CDR3aa: CASSQTGVSYNEQFF

j_gene: TRBJ1-3
len: 17
v_gene: TRBV7-2
CDR3aa: CASSLVSLGGSVNTIYF

j_gene: TRBJ2-7
len: 12
v_gene: TRBV29-1
CDR3aa: CSVARGTYEQYF

j_gene: TRBJ2-7
len: 14
v_gene: TRBV7-2
CDR3aa: CASSARGRDYEQYF

j_gene: TRBJ2-7
len: 14
v_gene: TRBV5-5
CDR3aa: CASNPQGAIDEQYF

j_gene: TRBJ1-2
len: 11
v_gene: TRBV29-1
CDR3aa: CSVTGTYGYTF

j_gene: TRBJ2-2
len: 15
v_gene: TRBV7-9
CDR3aa: CASSSGTGRAGELFF

j_gene: TRBJ2-1
len: 17
v_gene: TRBV9
CDR3aa: CASSLTPRVAAYNEQFF

j_gene: TRBJ2-1
len: 16
v_gene: TRBV5-5
CDR3aa: CASSLGPSGSFYEQFF

j_gene: TRBJ1-5
len: 15
v_gene: TRBV19
CDR3aa: CASSISSLSDQPQHF

j_gene: TRBJ2-2
len: 18
v_gene: TRBV5-4
CDR3aa: CASSLIRGLARDTGELFF

j_gene: TRBJ1-1
len: 16
v_gene: TRBV29-1
CDR3aa: CSVELRQGAINTEAFF

j_gene: TRBJ1-6
len: 15
v_gene: TRBV5-8
CDR3aa: CASSLNRQPNSPLHF

j_gene: TRBJ1-5
len: 16
v_gene: TRBV9
CDR3aa: CASSVGAGSSNQPQHF

j_gene: TRBJ1-5
len: 16
v_gene: TRBV7-2
CDR3aa: CASSVRPTGANQPQHF

j_gene: TRBJ2-5
len: 15
v_gene: TRBV5-6
CDR3aa: CASSLTLGGRETQYF

j_gene: TRBJ1-6
len: 12
v_gene: TRBV30
CDR3aa: CAWRTANSPLHF

j_gene: TRBJ2-1
len: 15
v_gene: TRBV5-4
CDR3aa: CASRLLGSSYNEQFF

j_gene: TRBJ1-6
len: 14
v_gene: TRBV5-4
CDR3aa: CASSRDRRGSPLHF

j_gene: TRBJ2-7
len: 13
v_gene: TRBV6-5
CDR3aa: CASSVRQGLGKYF

j_gene: TRBJ2-1
len: 18
v_gene: TRBV13
CDR3aa: CASSELTSGAISYNEQFF

j_gene: TRBJ2-7
len: 14
v_gene: TRBV18
CDR3aa: CASSPSGVSNEQYF

j_gene: TRBJ1-2
len: 14
v_gene: TRBV6-5
CDR3aa: CASSRRGQDYGYTF

j_gene: TRBJ1-1
len: 15
v_gene: TRBV4-2
CDR3aa: CASSQDGQGFSEAFF

j_gene: TRBJ1-2
len: 11
v_gene: TRBV20-1
CDR3aa: CSARSGDGYTF

j_gene: TRBJ2-2
len: 16
v_gene: TRBV9
CDR3aa: CASTRGLAANTGELFF

j_gene: TRBJ2-6
len: 16
v_gene: TRBV28
CDR3aa: CASRRQVFSGANVLTF

j_gene: TRBJ2-2
len: 16
v_gene: TRBV7-2
CDR3aa: CASSLAGLPNTGELFF

j_gene: TRBJ2-7
len: 17
v_gene: TRBV2
CDR3aa: CASSHAGRGQGADEQYF